The clone carrying this T cell receptor (beta chain) appeared many times. Its specificity is not known. The data originate from a study of neurological immune-mediated disorders. Overall study findings and caveats: Because no CDR3 amino acid sequences were shared across subjects by expanded clones, private repertoires were suggested in all groups.

CDR1 and CDR2 (germline): DFQATT, SNEGSKA (reference sequence). The CDR3 has 14 amino acids. V lost 3 bases, J lost 2 bases, and 5 bases stayed unmatched. Every sequencing run gave over 170 million TCR-beta sequences, taken from 15-18 subjects. Via MiXCR, TCRdb re-called the 5' RACE reads, giving one row per CDR3 protein. Of about 79,000 distinct CDR3 sequences in the sample, around an eighth are singletons; the top ten hold roughly 6.8%. The material sequenced was PBMCs. The receptor comes from a woman in her forties or fifties in good health. This rearrangement joins TRBV20-1 to TRBJ2-3, with 7 bases lining up with TRBD2. CDR3 sequence: CSARASGNTDTQYF. For the CDR3, the DNA is TGCAGTGCTAGGGCCAGCGGGAACACAGATACGCAGTATTTT.